The T cell receptor beta chain described here comes from a study of the immune and genomic landscape of osteosarcoma (dated by TCRdb to the early 2020s). In terms of the full investigation: The overall cohort comprised more than 40 pediatric and adult patients with high-grade osteosarcoma, with a median age at diagnosis of 25 to 35 years (range about 5-85). Poor-risk disease was overrepresented in the cohort, as 73% of patients had an unfavorable pathologic response to standard therapy and 55% to 70% were deceased. Patients in the overall cohort were around 60% male, and roughly 77% presented with localized disease at diagnosis. To define immunogenic potential, the study profiled osteosarcoma specimens using whole genome, RNA and T-cell receptor sequencing along with immunohistochemistry and reverse phase protein arrays. To characterize the osteosarcoma immunogenomic landscape, TCR sequencing results were integrated with transcriptome, protein array and immunostaining data. An explanation for the limited clinical activity of immune checkpoint inhibitors in osteosarcoma was sought in the study. Each of a few patients provided a couple of samples from the same tumor site.

The specimens were post-treatment primary, local recurrence and metastasis tumors obtained from patients with a poor prognosis. The ImmunoSEQ Assay (Adaptive Biotechnologies) was used to immunosequence the CDR3 regions of the TCR beta chain. Regarding the original processing steps: The ImmunoSEQ Analyzer platform was used to export TCRB rearrangements, read counts, read proportions and gene usage. T-cell clonality was computed as 1 minus Pielou's evenness on productive rearrangements. In the clonal space homeostasis analysis, clonotypes were grouped as rare, small, medium, large or hyperexpanded (0.01 to 1 of the repertoire). TCR productive clonality was compared across immune clusters C1, C2 and C3 using the Wilcoxon rank sum test. TCRdb retrieved this table from immuneACCESS and kept in-frame rearrangements only. Not all clones are present; in checked studies, unresolved V genes account for under half, and no reason is known for the remainder. That table furnishes V, J and clone size, whereas the DNA furnished D and trimming. The sample table shows approximately 1,100 clones, and approximately 59% are seen once. Together, the top ten hold under 30% of the sample.

In regard to this clone: What antigen it recognizes has not been identified. No base quality values were provided; no much bigger clone lies one nucleotide off.

The research as a whole found: No statistical method determined sample size because osteosarcoma is rare and all possible samples were collected. The clonality benchmarks were taken from external normal skin and healthy peripheral blood data instead of from matched normal tissue. In five cases, the repertoire was dominated by a single hyperexpanded clone, and fewer than 100 T-cell clonotypes were detected in all five cases. Along with the frozen tumor specimens, matched blood was collected from just a couple of patients. TCR productive clonality was higher in the immune-hot C3 cluster than the cold C1 cluster but still low overall. Overall, productive TCR clonality was low, with a mean of 0.09 and a maximum of 0.3, which suggests limited clonal expansion of T cells.

Relative to germline, V is 5 bases shorter and J is 6 bases shorter, with 5 bases between their ends. The CDR3 starts with the cysteine, ends with the phenylalanine, and has 11 residues. Here the CDR3 DNA is all that survives: 33 bases in frame from base 1. Looking up the germline V gene yields CDR1 MNHNS and CDR2 SASEGT. Sequenced material: tumor tissue from a local recurrence in the femur. The intended sense of this specimen's cell subset or site label: locally recurrent osteosarcoma tumor. Recombination linked TRBV6-1 to TRBJ2-1, with no confident D gene call. The receptor was derived from a man aged 70 or older with osteosarcoma. The age is the age at diagnosis. Here is the DNA: TGTGCCAGCAGTTGGGGCAATGAGCAGTTCTTC. This gives the protein CASSWGNEQFF.